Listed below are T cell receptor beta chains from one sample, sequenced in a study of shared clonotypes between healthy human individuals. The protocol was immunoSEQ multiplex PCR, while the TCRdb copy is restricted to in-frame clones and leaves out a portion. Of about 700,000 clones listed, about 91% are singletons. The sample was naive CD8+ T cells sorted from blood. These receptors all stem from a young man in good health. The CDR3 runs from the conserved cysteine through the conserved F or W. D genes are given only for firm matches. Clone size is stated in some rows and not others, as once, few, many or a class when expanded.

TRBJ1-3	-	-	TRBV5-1	TGCGCCAGCAGCTACTCCGGGACAGGAAACACCATATATTTT	CASSYSGTGNTIYF
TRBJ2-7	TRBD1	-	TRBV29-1	TGCAGCGTTGAAGACAGGGGGTCCTCCTCCTACGAGCAGTACTTC	CSVEDRGSSSYEQYF
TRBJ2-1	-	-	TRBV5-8	TGTGCCAGCAGCTCCCCCGTGCCGAGTACGAATGAGCAGTTCTTC	CASSSPVPSTNEQFF
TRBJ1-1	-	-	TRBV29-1	TGCAGTGTAGTCGGCGGGGACACTGAAGCTTTCTTT	CSVVGGDTEAFF
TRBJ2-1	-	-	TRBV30	TGTGCCTGGAGTGTACGTCTTGGGACTGACAATGAGCAGTTCTTC	CAWSVRLGTDNEQFF
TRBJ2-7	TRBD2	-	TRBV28	TGTGCCAGCAGTTTACCACTAGCGGGAGGGTACGAGCAGTACTTC	CASSLPLAGGYEQYF
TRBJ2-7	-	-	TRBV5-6	TGTGCCAGCAGCTTTTACAGCTTATACGAGCAGTACTTC	CASSFYSLYEQYF
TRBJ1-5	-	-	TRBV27	TGTGCCAGCAGTTTCTTTAATCAGCCCCAGCATTTT	CASSFFNQPQHF
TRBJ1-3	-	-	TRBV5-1	TGCGCCAGCAGCTTGGAGGGCTCTGGAAACACCATATATTTT	CASSLEGSGNTIYF
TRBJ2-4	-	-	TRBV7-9	TGTGCCAGCAGCTTAGATTTGGGGCCGGGACTGGCCACGAACATTCAGTACTTC	CASSLDLGPGLATNIQYF
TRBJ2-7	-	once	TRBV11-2	TGTGCCAGCAGCTTAGATCCCTTGGCAGGGAAGGACTTC	CASSLDPLAGKDF
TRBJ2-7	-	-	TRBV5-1	TGCGCCAGCAGCTTAGTACCTCTGGCCTACGAGCAGTACTTC	CASSLVPLAYEQYF
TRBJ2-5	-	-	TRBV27	TGTGCCAGCAGTTTATCCTTGGGGGCAGGGGCGGCCCAGTACTTC	CASSLSLGAGAAQYF
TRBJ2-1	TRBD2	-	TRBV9	TGTGCCAGCAGCGCCAGACCGGGACTAGCGGGAGCGGAGCAGTTCTTC	CASSARPGLAGAEQFF
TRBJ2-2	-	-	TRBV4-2	TGTGCCAGCAGCCAACAACTAGTGACCGGGGAGCTGTTTTTT	CASSQQLVTGELFF
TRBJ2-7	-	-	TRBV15	TGTGCCACCAGCAGAGAGGCGGAGGGCGGTTCCTACGAGCAGTACTTC	CATSREAEGGSYEQYF
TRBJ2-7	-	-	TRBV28	TGTGCCAGCAGAATCCGGGACGGCTCCTCCTACGAGCAGTACTTC	CASRIRDGSSYEQYF
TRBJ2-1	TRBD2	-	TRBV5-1	TGCGCCAGCGGGCTATGGGCGGGAGGGACGAATGAGCAGTTCTTC	CASGLWAGGTNEQFF
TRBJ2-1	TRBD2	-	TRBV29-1	TGCAGCGCATTGGGACTAGCGGGAGCTCATCGCTACAATGAGCAGTTCTTC	CSALGLAGAHRYNEQFF
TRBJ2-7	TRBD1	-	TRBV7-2	TGTGCCAGCAGCTTAGCGGGCGCAGGGGGGCAGTACTTC	CASSLAGAGGQYF
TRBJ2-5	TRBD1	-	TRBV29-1	TGCAGCGTTGAATTCGGAACAGGGGAAGAGACCCAGTACTTC	CSVEFGTGEETQYF
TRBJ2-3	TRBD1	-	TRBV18	TGTGCCAGCTCACCAGGGCCGACAGGGGCAGATACGCAGTATTTT	CASSPGPTGADTQYF